This record concerns one TCR beta chain sequence. The antigen is undetermined. V shed 1 base and J 8 bases; nucleotides not matched to a gene: 12. This CDR3 has 17 amino acids. The germline V gene has CDR1 SGDLS and CDR2 YYNGEE. No neoadjuvant therapy was given to the selected pancreatic ductal adenocarcinoma patients before their surgery. This entry is derived from a study of T cells in pancreatic ductal adenocarcinoma. Data came from immunoSEQ multiplex PCR; TCRdb stores just in-frame clones and leaves some out. The table records over 100,000 clones, over 90% of them present only once. Study conclusions and caveats: Blood had more productive templates and roughly 7.5-fold more unique clonotypes than tumor. The resected pancreatic cancer cohort was biased toward the minority with early-stage disease. Tumor-versus-blood clonality comparisons may be biased toward lower tumor diversity. Tumor and blood clonality did not differ significantly, about 0.12 versus 0.079.

Sequenced: PBMCs. This clonotype originated in a human donor with pancreatic ductal adenocarcinoma. The gene calls are TRBV9 and TRBJ2-2, with 9 bases aligning to TRBD2. The CDR3 spells CASSVHQGGSGSGELFF. The DNA of the CDR3 is TGTGCCAGCAGCGTACACCAGGGGGGTAGCGGGAGTGGGGAGCTGTTTTTT.